The 25 T cell receptor beta chains in this list originate from one sample, sequenced in a study of Graves' ophthalmopathy and Graves' hyperthyroidism. Researchers took RNA transcripts and amplified TCR beta CDR3 regions from them. RT-PCR with HTBI primers came first, then second-round multiplex PCR. Via MiXCR, TCRdb re-called the multiplex PCR reads, giving one row per CDR3 protein. The sample lists more than 1,000,000 distinct CDR3 sequences, roughly 35% seen once, with approximately 12% in the top ten. Sequenced: peripheral blood or thyroid tissue (not recorded which). These receptors were collected from an adult man with Graves' hyperthyroidism.

This clonotype was counted between two and nine times. The genes are TRBV20-1 and TRBJ1-2; 10 nucleotides agree with TRBD1. Germline values: CDR1 DFQATT, CDR2 SNEGSKA (reference sequence). This CDR3 region has 17 residues. The V and J ends lost 5 bases and 0 bases, in that order; junction bases with no gene match: 12. CDR3 nucleotides: TGCAGTGCTCACCCGGGACAGGGGCGTCTGGCTAACTATGGCTACACCTTC. Translated: CSAHPGQGRLANYGYTF.

The gene calls are TRBV29-1 and TRBJ2-7; TRBD2 matches 8 bases. Germline V lookup: CDR1 SQVTM, CDR2 ANQGSEA. V lost 2 bases to trimming and J lost 3 bases; unmatched junction nucleotides: 15. This CDR3 has 17 amino acids. For the CDR3, the DNA is TGCAGCGTTGAAACGTCAAGAGGCGGGGGGCTTGTCTACGAGCAGTACTTC. This sequence encodes CSVETSRGGGLVYEQYF.

This clonotype came up many times. This chain links TRBV29-1 with TRBJ2-5; 10 nucleotides line up with TRBD1. The junction had 11 bases not matched to a gene; V was cut back by 7 bases and J by 0 bases. From germline, CDR1 is SQVTM and CDR2 ANQGSEA. This CDR3 is 16 amino acids long. The CDR3 reads CSARSGTGVYQETQYF. DNA of the CDR3: TGCAGCGCCCGTAGCGGGACAGGGGTCTACCAAGAGACCCAGTACTTC.

V gene TRBV29-1 combines with J gene TRBJ1-1; the D gene is possibly TRBD1 (5 bases). Germline V gene sequence: CDR1 SQVTM, CDR2 ANQGSEA. CDR3 length: 11 residues. V lost 8 bases and J lost 3, with 10 bases in between. Here the CDR3 DNA reads TGCAGCTTACAGGAGTACACTGAAGCTTTCTTT. It yields the protein CSLQEYTEAFF. The full variable domain, completed using reference TRBV29-1 and TRBJ1-1, is SAVISQKPSRDICQRGTSLTIQCQVDSQVTMMFWYRQQPGQSLTLIATANQGSEATYESGFVIDKFPISRPNLTFSTLTVSNMSPEDSSIYLCSLQEYTEAFFGQGTRLTVV.

This clonotype has just a few counts. The gene calls are TRBV27 and TRBJ2-7; D might be TRBD2 (6 bases). This CDR3 has 14 residues. Germline V gives CDR1 MNHEY, CDR2 SMNVEV (reference sequence). Trimming pared 7 bases from V and 2 bases from J, leaving 15 bases between. The CDR3 here is CASKNGGAAYEQYF. In DNA form, the CDR3 reads TGTGCCAGCAAAAACGGGGGAGCCGCCTACGAGCAGTACTTC.

This clonotype was counted ten times or more. This chain connects TRBV29-1 to TRBJ2-1; D remains unclear. The length of the CDR3 is 16 residues. Germline V gives CDR1 SQVTM, CDR2 ANQGSEA. V was cut by 2 bases and J by 3 bases, with 17 bases left in between. CDR3 DNA sequence: TGCAGCGTTGAATCCCCGGTTAGGGTAAGCTACAATGAGCAGTTCTTC. Protein: CSVESPVRVSYNEQFF.

V usage is TRBV7-9 and J usage is TRBJ2-7; 7 nucleotides align to TRBD1. CDR1 and CDR2 (germline): SEHNR, FQNEAQ (reference sequence). The CDR3 contains 15 residues. V lost 5 bases to trimming and J lost 2 bases; unmatched junction nucleotides: 9. CDR3 DNA sequence: TGTGCCAGCAGCGTAAATACCGGGACAGCCTACGAGCAGTACTTC. It translates to CASSVNTGTAYEQYF.

This clonotype was found many times. V is TRBV7-8 and J is TRBJ1-5, with D maybe TRBD1 (6 bases). The CDR3 totals 15 residues. Trimming pared 5 bases from V and 6 bases from J, leaving 17 bases between. Per germline, CDR1 SGHVS and CDR2 FQNEAQ. CDR3 loop: CASSPTGSEGQPQHF. The CDR3, as DNA: TGTGCCAGCAGCCCAACAGGGAGTGAGGGTCAGCCCCAGCATTTT.

This clonotype has just a few counts. A junction boundary mismatches the germline segment, possibly from a read error. The chain employs TRBV10-3 and TRBJ1-1; 8 bases align to TRBD1. CDR1 ENHRY and CDR2 SYGVKD come from the germline V gene. The CDR3 sequence is 15 residues long. The chain's CDR3 is CASSFPQDRATEAFF. The CDR3, as DNA: TGTGCCAGCAGTTTCCCTCAGGACAGGGCAACTGAAGCTTTCTTT.

This clonotype came up many times. This rearrangement joins TRBV29-1 to TRBJ2-7, with 7 bases aligning to TRBD2. Trimming at V came to 7 bases and at J to 0 bases, leaving 6 bases not matched to a gene. Germline V gives CDR1 SQVTM, CDR2 ANQGSEA. This CDR3 contains 13 residues. The CDR3 here is CSASGGTSYEQYF. The CDR3 DNA follows: TGCAGCGCCTCGGGAGGAACCTCCTACGAGCAGTACTTC.

A word on this clonotype: It is unclear where the CDR3 begins or ends on the DNA, so no DNA is shown, and the CDR3 is as TCRdb lists it. V and J are TRBV25-1 and TRBJ2-5; the table's D call of TRBD2 was not tested on the DNA. A total of 15 residues make up the CDR3, ends included. Germline CDR1 and CDR2: MGHDK and SYGVNS. CDR3: CACSAREGALETQYF.

This clonotype was seen just once. The chain recombines TRBV6-2 or TRBV6-3 with TRBJ1-1; D is ambiguous. V was pared by 6 bases and J by 6 bases, with 17 bases between. Germline CDR1 MNHEY, CDR2 SVGEGT. The CDR3 is 14 amino acids. The CDR3 here is CASRENGFFAEAFF. CDR3 bases: TGTGCCAGCAGGGAAAACGGGTTCTTCGCTGAAGCTTTCTTT.

The genes are TRBV12-3 or TRBV12-4 and TRBJ1-2, with D unresolved. V was trimmed by 3 bases and J by 5 bases, leaving 7 bases between them. This CDR3 comprises 12 residues. The CDR3 DNA follows: TGTGCCAGCAGTTTCCAGAGTTATGGCTACACCTTC. Translation gives CASSFQSYGYTF.

This chain uses TRBV5-1 with TRBJ1-2; D may be TRBD1 (5 bases). The CDR3 length is 13 residues. Trimming cost V 3 bases and J 7 bases, with 13 bases left between them. Per the germline V gene, CDR1 is SGHRS and CDR2 is YFSETQ. CDR3 residues: CASSSGTQRGYTF. The CDR3 bases are TGCGCCAGCAGCTCCGGGACCCAACGTGGCTACACCTTC.

The chain carries TRBV7-9 and TRBJ2-2; the match to TRBD2 covers 15 bases. V lost 8 bases and J lost 1; bases outside the gene matches: 8. From germline, CDR1 is SEHNR and CDR2 FQNEAQ (reference sequence). The CDR3 consists of 18 residues. The CDR3, as DNA: TGTGCCAGCCGGACCCTGGGACTAGCGGGAGGGAACACCGGGGAGCTGTTTTTT. Its translation: CASRTLGLAGGNTGELFF.

This clonotype was observed a single time. This clone may be a read error of a much larger clone one base away. The chain recombines TRBV7-3 with TRBJ2-7; 7 positions agree with TRBD1. CDR3 length: 13 amino acids. CDR1 is SGHTA, CDR2 FQGTGA, per germline. CDR3 amino acids: CAGSLDDRVSQYF. The CDR3 bases are TGTGCCGGCAGCTTAGATGACAGGGTGTCGCAGTACTTC.

In its sample, this clonotype was seen many times. The chain couples TRBV4-1 to TRBJ1-2; weak D call: TRBD1 (5 bases). Trimming took off 7 bases at V and 8 bases at J, with 20 bases between the two ends. This CDR3 has 14 amino acids. Germline CDR1 reads MGHRA; CDR2 reads YSYEKL. The CDR3 DNA reads TGCGCCAGCACTTCCCCCGAGCGGGGGTCCGGCTACACCTTC. As protein: CASTSPERGSGYTF.

This clonotype was detected only a few times. The CDR3 sequence: CASRSDVNTEAFF. The DNA for the CDR3 is TGCGCCAGCAGGTCGGACGTTAACACTGAAGCTTTCTTT. This chain joins TRBV5-1 and TRBJ1-1; D remains ambiguous. Trimming stripped 5 bases from V and 2 bases from J, with 10 bases between. The CDR3 runs to 13 residues. Per germline, CDR1 SGHRS and CDR2 YFSETQ.

The chain joins TRBV7-9 to TRBJ2-5, with D perhaps matching TRBD1 (7 bases). The V end lost 6 bases, the J end lost 0 bases, and 20 bases lay between the germline ends. The CDR3 has 17 residues. CDR1 and CDR2 from the germline V gene are SEHNR and FQNEAQ (reference sequence). CDR3 sequence reads: CASRNRRGGTDQETQYF. CDR3 nucleotides: TGTGCCAGCAGAAATCGACGCGGCGGGACAGACCAAGAGACCCAGTACTTC.

This clonotype was counted ten times or more. The V and J genes are TRBV7-6 and TRBJ1-2; D not resolved. Germline values: CDR1 SGHVS, CDR2 FNYEAQ. The CDR3 loop spans 13 amino acids. Trimming removed 4 bases from V and 4 bases from J, with 10 bases in between. The DNA of the CDR3 is TGTGCCAGCAGCTCTGGGGTTGGCTATGGCTACACCTTC. Amino acids: CASSSGVGYGYTF.

About this clonotype itself: This may come from a read error, since a much larger clone is one base off. This chain uses TRBV9 with TRBJ2-5; D gene unclear. CDR1 and CDR2 (germline): SGDLS, YYNGEE. The V gene lost 2 bases and the J gene lost 3 bases, with 5 bases spanning the gap. The CDR3 consists of 12 residues. CDR3 residues: CASSVAEETQYF. The CDR3, as DNA: TGTGCCAGCAGCGTGGCAGAAGAGACCCAGTACTTC.

This clonotype was observed a handful of times. The rearrangement joins TRBV7-9 to TRBJ2-2; 8 bases agree with TRBD2. Germline V gene sequence: CDR1 SEHNR, CDR2 FQNEAQ (reference sequence). The length of the CDR3 is 17 residues. The V gene end was trimmed by 1 base and the J gene end by 4 bases; junction bases not matched to a gene: 8. CDR3 residues: CASSLDGGARTTGELFF. CDR3 sequence (DNA): TGTGCCAGCAGCTTAGACGGGGGGGCCCGTACCACCGGGGAGCTGTTTTTT.

This chain uses TRBV7-2 with TRBJ2-1, with a weak D call TRBD2 (6 bases). The CDR3 contains 18 residues. Germline CDR1 SGHTA, CDR2 FQGNSA. Trimming took 2 bases from V and 3 from J, leaving 20 bases between them. This chain's CDR3 is CASSLSGGLAERYNEQFF. In DNA form, the CDR3 reads TGTGCCAGCAGCTTAAGTGGGGGGTTAGCGGAGCGCTACAATGAGCAGTTCTTC. The entire variable domain, with the rest obtained from reference TRBV7-2 and TRBJ2-1, is as follows: GAGVSQSPSNKVTEKGKDVELRCDPISGHTALYWYRQSLGQGLEFLIYFQGNSAPDKSGLPSDRFSAERTGGSVSTLTIQRTQQEDSAVYLCASSLSGGLAERYNEQFFGPGTRLTVL.

This clonotype was counted at least ten times. The gene calls are TRBV10-3 and TRBJ1-1; maybe TRBD1 (6 bases). CDR3 size: 12 residues. Trimming took 6 bases from V and 5 from J, leaving 10 bases between them. In germline, CDR1 is ENHRY, CDR2 SYGVKD. The CDR3 reads CAIRAGQTEAFF. DNA of the CDR3: TGTGCCATCAGAGCAGGACAGACTGAAGCTTTCTTT.

This clonotype was observed a handful of times. This rearrangement joins TRBV5-1 to TRBJ1-4; TRBD1 might be the D (5 bases). Per the germline V gene, CDR1 is SGHRS and CDR2 is YFSETQ. Trimming took 0 bases from V and 6 from J, leaving 9 bases between them. This CDR3 is built from 14 residues. The CDR3 is CASSLDPGDEKLFF. In DNA, the CDR3 is TGCGCCAGCAGCTTGGACCCGGGGGATGAAAAACTGTTTTTT.